One and the same sample provided the 27 T cell receptor beta chains below, sequenced in a study of CD8 T cells in ankylosing spondylitis (dated by TCRdb to 2016 to 2017). What the authors observed across the whole study: Blood from ankylosing spondylitis patients appeared to be characterized by a TCR beta motif composed of about 8 highly homologous amino acid variants.

Library creation used 5' RACE. Reads for this sample came from an Illumina HiSeq 2500. TCRdb trimmed public reads at Q25 via fastp, called clones via MiXCR and kept in-frame beta chains. Rows matching on CDR3 protein sequence are summarized as one entry with the most common DNA and genes. The sample includes 650,000 to 800,000 distinct CDR3 sequences, with around 19% observed a single time. The top ten hold around 19% of the sample. These receptors have no known antigen. Source material: blood, either unsorted or a sorted T cell fraction (not recorded which). The receptor set was obtained from a male donor with ankylosing spondylitis.

The CDR3 is CASSFPTGTYEQYF. In DNA form, the CDR3 reads TGTGCCAGCAGCTTTCCTACAGGGACCTACGAGCAGTACTTC. The V call is TRBV7-9, the J call TRBJ2-7; weak D call: TRBD1 (6 bases). Germline values: CDR1 SEHNR, CDR2 FQNEAQ (reference sequence). There are 14 residues in the CDR3. V shed 3 bases and J shed 2 bases, with 11 bases lying between them.

This clonotype has just one count. The chain combines TRBV12-3 or TRBV12-4 with TRBJ1-5; 11 bases align to TRBD1. This CDR3 has 15 residues. V was clipped by 6 bases and J by 6 bases; unmatched bases: 7. The DNA of the CDR3 is TGTGCCAGCAGAACCGGACAGGGGGCTTTTCAGCCCCAGCATTTT. Protein sequence: CASRTGQGAFQPQHF.

This clonotype was counted at least ten times. This rearrangement joins TRBV7-3 to TRBJ2-2, with 12 bases lining up with TRBD2. The J segment lost 0 bases and the V segment lost 5 bases, leaving 1 base of the junction unmatched. Germline V gene lookup returns CDR1 SGHTA and CDR2 FQGTGA. The CDR3 totals 16 residues. The CDR3 loop is CASSRTSGTNTGELFF. In nucleotides, the CDR3 is TGTGCCAGCAGCCGGACTAGCGGGACGAACACCGGGGAGCTGTTTTTT.

This chain links TRBV19 with TRBJ1-2; weak D call: TRBD1 (5 bases). Germline V gives CDR1 LNHDA, CDR2 SQIVND (reference sequence). This CDR3 spans 13 amino acids. V lost 10 bases, J lost 3 bases, and 15 bases lay in between. The CDR3 reads CATGSGTYYGYTF. CDR3 sequence (DNA): TGTGCCACCGGATCCGGGACGTACTATGGCTACACCTTC.

The rearrangement uses TRBV11-2 and TRBJ2-2, with D perhaps matching TRBD2 (6 bases). Germline V gives CDR1 SGHAT, CDR2 FQNNGV. This CDR3 comprises 14 residues. Trimming shortened V by 5 bases and J by 3 bases, and 10 bases separated the two germline ends. CDR3 region: CASSPKRDTGELFF. CDR3 DNA: TGTGCCAGCAGCCCGAAGCGGGACACCGGGGAGCTGTTTTTT.

V and J are TRBV4-2 and TRBJ2-7; the match to TRBD2 covers 10 bases. This CDR3 is 16 amino acids long. Unmatched junction bases numbered 6, after V lost 0 bases and J lost 4 bases. Per the germline V gene, CDR1 is LGHNA and CDR2 is YNFKEQ. The CDR3 loop is CASSQDHSSGSYEQYF. The CDR3, as DNA: TGTGCCAGCAGCCAAGATCATTCTAGCGGGAGTTACGAGCAGTACTTC.

In its sample, this clonotype was seen a few times. The rearrangement uses TRBV28 and TRBJ2-5; D unclear. This CDR3 comprises 13 residues. Germline CDR1 reads MDHEN; CDR2 reads SYDVKM. Trimming took 4 bases from V and 2 from J, leaving 8 bases between them. The CDR3 spells CASSSRNQETQYF. CDR3 nucleotides: TGTGCCAGCAGTTCTCGTAATCAAGAGACCCAGTACTTC.

This clonotype was seen a handful of times. The chain couples TRBV12-3 or TRBV12-4 to TRBJ2-5, with TRBD1 matching 11 bases. The CDR3 has 19 residues. With V trimmed by 5 bases and J by 1 base, 15 bases remained unmatched. CDR3 sequence reads: CASSPGTGGAGLFQETQYF. CDR3 DNA sequence: TGTGCCAGCAGTCCCGGGACAGGGGGGGCCGGTCTCTTCCAAGAGACCCAGTACTTC.

The V gene is TRBV2, the J gene TRBJ2-1, with D maybe TRBD2 (6 bases). The CDR3 spans 13 residues. V lost 9 bases and J 5 bases, leaving 14 bases between the germline ends. CDR1 SNHLY and CDR2 FYNNEI come from the germline V gene. The CDR3 here is CASRGLGNNEQFF. CDR3 DNA sequence: TGTGCCAGTCGGGGGTTAGGCAACAATGAGCAGTTCTTC.

In this sample, this clonotype turned up a few times. The chain combines TRBV12-3 or TRBV12-4 with TRBJ2-1, with 7 bases fitting TRBD2. The junction had 8 bases not matched to a gene; V was cut back by 4 bases and J by 5 bases. The CDR3 extends over 15 amino acids. CDR3 sequence (DNA): TGTGCCAGCAGTTCAGGACTAGGGACCCACAATGAGCAGTTCTTC. Translation gives CASSSGLGTHNEQFF.

This clonotype has a count of ten or more. The rearrangement uses TRBV5-1 and TRBJ1-1; no reliable D call. The CDR3 contains 16 residues. Trimming took 0 bases from V and 0 from J, leaving 12 bases between them. The germline V gene has CDR1 SGHRS and CDR2 YFSETQ. CDR3 region: CASSLGRDFMNTEAFF. The CDR3 region has the DNA TGCGCCAGCAGCTTGGGCCGTGACTTCATGAACACTGAAGCTTTCTTT.

This clonotype has more than one count but fewer than ten. The V gene is TRBV12-3 or TRBV12-4, the J gene TRBJ1-6, with a tentative D call TRBD1 (5 bases). This CDR3 contains 15 residues. Trimming pared 2 bases from V and 7 bases from J, leaving 12 bases between. The CDR3 here is CASSLMGRGNSPLHF. DNA of the CDR3: TGTGCCAGCAGTTTAATGGGACGGGGCAATTCACCCCTCCACTTT.

There are a few counts of this clonotype. This chain connects TRBV29-1 to TRBJ2-7; D is possibly TRBD2 (5 bases). Deletions cut 3 bases from V and 5 bases from J, with 11 bases between. CDR1 and CDR2 (germline): SQVTM, ANQGSEA. The CDR3 runs to 12 residues. CDR3 nucleotides: TGCAGCGTTGACCGGGGATCCGACGAGCAGTACTTC. Translation gives CSVDRGSDEQYF.

The chain has TRBV15 and TRBJ1-2; D is ambiguous. V gave up 2 bases and J gave up 4 bases, with 14 bases separating them. This CDR3 comprises 15 residues. Germline V CDR1 and CDR2: LNHNV, YYDKDF (reference sequence). The CDR3 protein is CATSRPSTPSYGYTF. The CDR3 DNA reads as TGTGCCACCAGCAGACCTTCGACCCCAAGCTATGGCTACACCTTC.

This chain joins TRBV28 and TRBJ2-1; D is undetermined. The length of the CDR3 is 14 residues. Germline CDR1 MDHEN, CDR2 SYDVKM. The V and J ends lost 3 bases and 2 bases respectively, with 8 bases between them. The CDR3: CASSFSLAYNEQFF. DNA for the CDR3: TGTGCCAGCAGTTTCAGCCTAGCCTACAATGAGCAGTTCTTC.

The chain is built from TRBV15 and TRBJ1-1; a weak D match, TRBD1 (5 bases). Germline V gene lookup returns CDR1 LNHNV and CDR2 YYDKDF (reference sequence). Trimming took 11 bases from V and 4 from J, leaving 17 bases between them. This CDR3 region has 13 residues. The CDR3 sequence: CASRQGLLTEAFF. CDR3 DNA sequence: TGTGCCTCAAGGCAGGGTTTACTCACTGAAGCTTTCTTT.

The J gene is TRBJ1-3, the V gene TRBV2; D possibly corresponds to TRBD1 (5 bases). The V and J ends lost 4 bases and 0 bases respectively, with 19 bases between them. Germline CDR1 is SNHLY and CDR2 is FYNNEI. There are 18 residues in the CDR3. The CDR3: CASSAPPSWGRSGNTIYF. The CDR3 DNA is TGTGCCAGCAGTGCCCCCCCCTCCTGGGGCCGCTCTGGAAACACCATATATTTT.

The chain links TRBV7-2 to TRBJ2-1, with unresolved D. CDR1 and CDR2 from the germline V gene are SGHTA and FQGNSA. Trimming cost V 0 bases and J 3 bases, with 9 bases left between them. This CDR3 has 15 amino acids. The CDR3 sequence is CASSLASRIYNEQFF. CDR3 sequence (DNA): TGTGCCAGCAGCTTAGCGTCCAGGATCTACAATGAGCAGTTCTTC.

The V gene is TRBV7-6, the J gene TRBJ2-1; unclear D gene. Germline-derived CDR1 and CDR2 are SGHVS and FNYEAQ. This CDR3 has 13 amino acids. V lost 5 bases and J lost 7, with 12 bases in between. The CDR3 bases are TGTGCCAGCAGCCTCCTAGTTAGGAATGAGCAGTTCTTC. It yields the protein CASSLLVRNEQFF.

In this sample, this clonotype turned up a few times. CDR3 residues: CSVAGLALAGGSDTQYF. The CDR3 coding sequence is TGCAGCGTTGCGGGTCTCGCGCTAGCGGGGGGTTCAGATACGCAGTATTTT. This chain connects TRBV29-1 to TRBJ2-3; 11 bases agree with TRBD2. The ends lost 4 bases at V and 4 bases at J; junction bases unmatched: 13. CDR1 and CDR2 (germline): SQVTM, ANQGSEA. The CDR3 has 17 residues.

This clonotype showed up just a few times. The chain combines TRBV7-9 with TRBJ2-7; D gene uncertain. The CDR3 has 13 amino acids. The V end was cut by 7 bases, the J end by 4 bases, with 14 bases between. CDR1 is SEHNR, CDR2 FQNEAQ, per germline (reference sequence). The CDR3 is CASTREVGYEQYF. In DNA form, the CDR3 reads TGTGCCAGCACCCGAGAAGTAGGATACGAGCAGTACTTC.

This clonotype was seen a few times. This chain's CDR3 is CSASTSGTPYEQYF. For the CDR3, the DNA is TGCAGTGCTAGTACTAGCGGGACTCCCTACGAGCAGTACTTC. The rearrangement uses TRBV20-1 and TRBJ2-7; 10 bases fit TRBD2. The CDR3 loop spans 14 amino acids. Trimming at V came to 3 bases and at J to 2 bases, leaving 4 bases not matched to a gene. CDR1 is DFQATT and CDR2 is SNEGSKA in the germline V gene (reference sequence).

This clonotype was counted a few times. The chain carries TRBV28 and TRBJ1-3, with D hard to call. V was shortened by 7 bases and J by 4 bases, with 8 bases between the two germline ends. CDR3 length: 12 residues. CDR1 MDHEN and CDR2 SYDVKM come from the germline V gene. CDR3 sequence: CASITGGNTIYF. The CDR3, as DNA: TGTGCCAGCATCACCGGCGGAAACACCATATATTTT. The full variable domain, rest sourced from reference TRBV28 and TRBJ1-3, is DVKVTQSSRYLVKRTGEKVFLECVQDMDHENMFWYRQDPGLGLRLIYFSYDVKMKEKGDIPEGYSVSREKKERFSLILESASTNQTSMYLCASITGGNTIYFGEGSWLTVV.

The rearrangement joins TRBV20-1 to TRBJ1-2, with D unclear. Germline CDR1 and CDR2: DFQATT and SNEGSKA (reference sequence). V was cut by 4 bases and J by 3 bases, with 12 bases left in between. The CDR3 totals 13 residues. The CDR3 coding sequence is TGCAGTGCTAACCCCGAGGCCTACTATGGCTACACCTTC. Amino acids: CSANPEAYYGYTF.

This clonotype was counted only a few times. The V call is TRBV29-1, the J call TRBJ1-2; tentative D call: TRBD1 (6 bases). V dropped 3 bases and J dropped 3 bases, with 20 bases sitting between them. CDR1 SQVTM and CDR2 ANQGSEA come from the germline V gene. This CDR3 has 16 residues. As DNA, the CDR3 is TGCAGCGTTGAGCCGGCCTGGACAGACAGCGACTATGGCTACACCTTC. It encodes CSVEPAWTDSDYGYTF.

V and J are TRBV2 and TRBJ2-2; the D is unclear. Trimming pared 1 base from V and 0 bases from J, leaving 9 bases between. Per germline, CDR1 SNHLY and CDR2 FYNNEI. CDR3 length: 16 residues. This chain's CDR3 is CASSEVRPANTGELFF. The CDR3 nucleotides are TGTGCCAGCAGTGAAGTACGGCCCGCGAACACCGGGGAGCTGTTTTTT.

The gene calls are TRBV12-5 and TRBJ1-1; no firm D call. Trimming removed 2 bases at V and 4 bases at J, with 8 bases between. CDR1 is LGHNT, CDR2 FRNRAP, per germline. The CDR3 extends over 13 amino acids. CDR3 residues: CASGLLGSTEAFF. The CDR3 DNA sequence: TGTGCTAGTGGTTTGCTCGGGAGCACTGAAGCTTTCTTT.